Listed below are T cell receptor beta chains from one sample, sequenced in a study of graft-versus-host responses after intestinal transplantation. Their recognized antigens are unknown. Data came from immunoSEQ multiplex PCR; TCRdb stores just in-frame clones and leaves some out. The repertoire holds approximately 68,000 clones, with around 90% as singletons. Sequenced here: unstimulated CD8+ T cells sorted from spleen or lymph node cells, sampled before transplant. These receptors were obtained from a human donor who was the organ donor for an intestinal transplant. The CDR3 runs from the conserved cysteine through the conserved F or W. D genes are given only for firm matches. Only part of the rows carry a size: once, few, many, or a class if the clone is expanded.

NA	TRBV27	TRBJ1-5	NA	TGTGCCAGCAGTTCCGTGACGGGGAGAGGCAATCAGCCCCAGCATTTT	CASSSVTGRGNQPQHF
TRBD2	TRBV4-2	TRBJ2-2	NA	TGTGCCAGCAGCCAATCGTCAGCGGGGGGGCGAACCGGGGAGCTGTTTTTT	CASSQSSAGGRTGELFF
NA	TRBV5-4	TRBJ1-2	NA	TGTGCCTTTTGGGGCAGTAACTATGGCTACACCTTC	CAFWGSNYGYTF
NA	TRBV15	TRBJ1-1	NA	TGTGCCACCAGCAGAGATATACAGAAGAACACTGAAGCTTTCTTT	CATSRDIQKNTEAFF
TRBD1	TRBV7-9	TRBJ2-3	once	TGTGCCAGCAGCTCCCTGCCGGGACAGGGAGTCGCAGATACGCAGTATTTT	CASSSLPGQGVADTQYF
NA	TRBV7-6	TRBJ2-1	once	TGTGCCAGCAGCGCCACCCGAGCGCTAGCGGACAGCTCCTACAATGAGCAGTTCTTC	CASSATRALADSSYNEQFF
NA	TRBV29-1	TRBJ2-1	NA	TGCAGCGTCGACAATGAGCAGTTCTTC	CSVDNEQFF
NA	TRBV5-6	TRBJ2-1	NA	TGTGCCAGCAGCTTCGGGGGAAATGAGCAGTTCTTC	CASSFGGNEQFF
NA	TRBV15	TRBJ1-1	NA	TGTGCCACCAGCACGTTCCAGGGGACGACTGAAGCTTTCTTT	CATSTFQGTTEAFF
NA	TRBV28	TRBJ1-6	NA	TGTGCCAGCAGTCCCGGGACTTATAATTCACCCCTCCACTTT	CASSPGTYNSPLHF
TRBD1	TRBV28	TRBJ1-6	NA	TGTGCCAGCAGTTCCCGACAGGGGGCTGTGTCACCCCTCCACTTT	CASSSRQGAVSPLHF
TRBD2	TRBV6-1	TRBJ2-3	NA	TGTGCCAGCAGTGAAGTGATAGCGGGGGGGCCAGATACGCAGTATTTT	CASSEVIAGGPDTQYF
NA	TRBV2	TRBJ1-2	NA	TGTGCCAGCAGTGACACCGAACTCTATGGCTACACCTTC	CASSDTELYGYTF
TRBD1	TRBV5-6	TRBJ2-3	NA	TGTGCCAGCAGCCCGGCGGGACAGGGTTTACTCACAGATACGCAGTATTTT	CASSPAGQGLLTDTQYF
NA	TRBV6-6	TRBJ1-5	NA	TGTGCCAGCAGAAGGGACATCTACAATCAGCCCCAGCATTTT	CASRRDIYNQPQHF
NA	TRBV28	TRBJ1-2	NA	TGTGCCAGCAGTTTGTCCAGGGTTGGCTATGGCTACACCTTC	CASSLSRVGYGYTF
TRBD1	TRBV9	TRBJ2-1	NA	TGTGCCAGCAGCGTAGACCAGCCGGGACAGGGTGATGAGCAGTTCTTC	CASSVDQPGQGDEQFF
TRBD1	TRBV25-1	TRBJ2-2	NA	TGTGCCAGCAGTGAATATAGGGGGACAGAGAACACCGGGGAGCTGTTTTTT	CASSEYRGTENTGELFF
TRBD1	TRBV5-6	TRBJ1-5	NA	TGTGCCAGCAGCTTGGGGGCAGGGGGGAACCAGCCCCAGCATTTT	CASSLGAGGNQPQHF
TRBD1	TRBV5-8	TRBJ1-4	once	TGTGCCAGCAGCTCCGTACCGATCACAGGGGGCGATGAAAAACTGTTTTTT	CASSSVPITGGDEKLFF
TRBD2	TRBV2	TRBJ2-3	NA	TGTGCCAGCAGTGAATTAAGCGGGGGGGCCCTAGATACGCAGTATTTT	CASSELSGGALDTQYF
NA	TRBV18	TRBJ1-6	NA	TGTGCCAGCTCACTCAAGGGGACACCCCTCCACTTT	CASSLKGTPLHF
NA	TRBV30	TRBJ1-3	NA	TGTGCCTGGATCGGCAGGGAATCTGGAAACACCATATATTTT	CAWIGRESGNTIYF
TRBD1	TRBV28	TRBJ2-3	NA	TGTGCCAGCATGATTTCAGGGGGCCGGGTCGCAGATACGCAGTATTTT	CASMISGGRVADTQYF
TRBD2	TRBV6-4	TRBJ2-1	NA	TGTGCCAGCAGTGTGGACGAGCGGGGGGGCCACAATGAGCAGTTCTTC	CASSVDERGGHNEQFF
TRBD1	TRBV9	TRBJ2-1	NA	TGTGCCAGCAGCGCAGGGGGCGGGATAAACAATGAGCAGTTCTTC	CASSAGGGINNEQFF
NA	TRBV6-4	TRBJ1-1	NA	TGTGCCAGCAGACAGGATTCCGGATGGTCCCGCACTGAAGCTTTCTTT	CASRQDSGWSRTEAFF
NA	TRBV19	TRBJ1-5	once	TGTGCCAGTGAGGGGGGGCTTTATAGCAATCAGCCCCAGCATTTT	CASEGGLYSNQPQHF
NA	TRBV5-1	TRBJ2-6	NA	TGCGCCAGTACCCCCATGGAGGGGTTGGGGGCCAACGTCCTGACTTTC	CASTPMEGLGANVLTF
NA	TRBV5-6	TRBJ1-6	once	TGTGCCAGCAGCTTGCCCGATAATTCACCCCTCCACTTT	CASSLPDNSPLHF
NA	TRBV7-9	TRBJ2-5	NA	TGTGCCAGCAGCTTAGGGGCAGGAGGGGAAGAGACCCAGTACTTC	CASSLGAGGEETQYF
NA	TRBV27	TRBJ2-3	NA	TGTGCCAGCAGTTCGGGTATGAGCACAGATACGCAGTATTTT	CASSSGMSTDTQYF
NA	TRBV7-9	TRBJ1-1	NA	TGTGCCAGCAGCTTAGACGGCACTGAAGCTTTCTTT	CASSLDGTEAFF
NA	TRBV28	TRBJ2-5	NA	TGTGCCAGCAGTTTAGTAGTAGGGGTGGAGACCCAGTACTTC	CASSLVVGVETQYF
TRBD2	TRBV5-4	TRBJ2-5	NA	TGTGCCAGCAGCTCAGGGGGACTAGCGACCCAAGAGACCCAGTACTTC	CASSSGGLATQETQYF
NA	TRBV5-1	TRBJ1-2	NA	TGCGCCAGCAGCTTGGCCGAGGACAGCTATGGCTACACCTTC	CASSLAEDSYGYTF
TRBD1	TRBV5-1	TRBJ1-1	NA	TGCGCCAGCAGCCAGATGACAGGGCGCGAGGCTTTCTTT	CASSQMTGREAFF
NA	TRBV6-6	TRBJ1-1	NA	TGTGCCAGCAGTCCCCTCCGGGGGGACACTGAAGCTTTCTTT	CASSPLRGDTEAFF
TRBD1	TRBV7-9	TRBJ2-1	NA	TGTGCCAGCAGCCACCCGGACAGGGCCTACAATGAGCAGTTCTTC	CASSHPDRAYNEQFF
TRBD1	TRBV10-3	TRBJ1-5	few	TGTGCCATCAGACAGGGGGACAATCAGCCCCAGCATTTT	CAIRQGDNQPQHF
TRBD1	TRBV30	TRBJ2-1	NA	TGTGCCTGGAGTGTTGAGGGGGCAGGGGGCATCAATGAGCAGTTCTTC	CAWSVEGAGGINEQFF
NA	TRBV6-4	TRBJ2-1	NA	TGTGCCAGCAGTGACAGGCCCACTAGTACCAATGAGCAGTTCTTC	CASSDRPTSTNEQFF
NA	TRBV27	TRBJ2-2	NA	TGTGCCAGCAGTTTCGGGCTAGCGCACACCGGGGAGCTGTTTTTT	CASSFGLAHTGELFF
TRBD1	TRBV27	TRBJ2-1	NA	TGTGCCAGCAGTCCGCACGCAGGGGGCGGTGTATCCCATGAGCAGTTCTTC	CASSPHAGGGVSHEQFF
TRBD1	TRBV6-5	TRBJ1-1	NA	TGTGCCAGCAGTCAACAGGGGGGTCACACTGAAGCTTTCTTT	CASSQQGGHTEAFF
NA	TRBV27	TRBJ1-2	NA	TGTGCCAGCAGACCAAGCCGGCACGGGGGCTACACCTTC	CASRPSRHGGYTF
NA	TRBV4-3	TRBJ2-2	once	TGCGCCAGCAGCCAAGATGGTAGCACCGGGGAGCTGTTTTTT	CASSQDGSTGELFF
NA	TRBV19	TRBJ1-2	NA	TGTGCCAGTGGAGTGAGGAAGAACTATGGCTACACCTTC	CASGVRKNYGYTF
TRBD2	TRBV28	TRBJ2-1	NA	TGTGCCAGCAGTTTCATTACTAGCGGGGGTAACAATGAGCAGTTCTTC	CASSFITSGGNNEQFF
NA	TRBV9	TRBJ1-6	NA	TGTGCCAGCAGCGTAGAAGGGAGCTCCTATAATTCACCCCTCCACTTT	CASSVEGSSYNSPLHF
NA	TRBV18	TRBJ1-2	NA	TGTGCCAGCTCACCCCTCCGGGAGGGGGGCTACACCTTC	CASSPLREGGYTF
TRBD2	TRBV27	TRBJ2-6	NA	TGTGCCAGCGGTCGACTAGCGGTAAGCTCTGGGGCCAACGTCCTGACTTTC	CASGRLAVSSGANVLTF
TRBD1	TRBV12-5	TRBJ2-1	NA	TGTGCTAGTGGCTCGGGACAGGGGAAAAACAATGAGCAGTTCTTC	CASGSGQGKNNEQFF
TRBD1	TRBV2	TRBJ1-4	NA	TGTGCCAGCAGTCAAGTGGGGGGGGGACAGGGACTGCGAGATGAAAAACTGTTTTTT	CASSQVGGGQGLRDEKLFF
NA	TRBV5-4	TRBJ2-1	NA	TGTGCCAGCAGCTCATTAAGACACCTTGGTGAGCAGTTCTTC	CASSSLRHLGEQFF
TRBD1	TRBV19	TRBJ1-1	NA	TGTGCCAGTCTTGGGACAGGGTTTGCTGAAGCTTTCTTT	CASLGTGFAEAFF
NA	TRBV7-6	TRBJ2-2	NA	TGTGCCAGCAGCCCACCCCCCGGAGAAGCCGGCGGGGAGCTGTTTTTT	CASSPPPGEAGGELFF